The T cell receptor beta chain described here comes from a study of blood T cell repertoires in COVID-19. Across the whole study: PBMCs, B-cell-depleted T cells, or T cells were the source of the cDNA or gDNA that made up the material.

Unmatched junction bases numbered 6, after V lost 8 bases and J lost 0 bases. The CDR3 spans 14 residues. Germline V CDR1 and CDR2: SGHRS, YFSETQ. Produced via immunoSEQ multiplex PCR; TCRdb's table is partial and in-frame only. The sample lists approximately 100,000 clones, 90% to 95% seen once, with roughly a sixth in the top ten. V gene TRBV5-1 combines with J gene TRBJ2-3, with TRBD1 matching 7 bases. This receptor was obtained from a man in his fifties or sixties with acute or convalescent COVID-19. Sequencing was performed on peripheral blood. The CDR3 spells CASRQGHSTDTQYF. The CDR3 region has the DNA TGCGCCAGTCGACAGGGCCATAGCACAGATACGCAGTATTTT.